The sequence of this T cell receptor beta chain was determined in a study of T cell responses to AZD1222 COVID-19 vaccine. The wider study: Researchers grouped second doses given at about 4 or about 12 weeks into one pool.

This clone was found once. What it recognizes is unknown. General observations from the study: White British donors predominated, females outnumbered males, and clonal diversity was possibly underestimated.

Sequenced by immunoSEQ multiplex PCR; TCRdb stores in-frame clones only, minus some. Of roughly 120,000 clones detected, just over 85% appear once; the ten largest clones hold over 8.5%. With V trimmed by 2 bases and J by 4 bases, 8 bases remained unmatched. CDR1 is MNHNS and CDR2 is SASEGT in the germline V gene. This CDR3 has 16 amino acids. Here the sequenced sample was peripheral blood, taken on day 0 of AZD1222 vaccination. The TCR was taken from an adult in good health. The chain is built from TRBV6-1 and TRBJ1-2; 9 bases align to TRBD1. CDR3 residues: CASSERGTGRSYGYTF. The CDR3 DNA sequence: TGTGCCAGCAGTGAAAGAGGGACAGGGAGAAGCTATGGCTACACCTTC.